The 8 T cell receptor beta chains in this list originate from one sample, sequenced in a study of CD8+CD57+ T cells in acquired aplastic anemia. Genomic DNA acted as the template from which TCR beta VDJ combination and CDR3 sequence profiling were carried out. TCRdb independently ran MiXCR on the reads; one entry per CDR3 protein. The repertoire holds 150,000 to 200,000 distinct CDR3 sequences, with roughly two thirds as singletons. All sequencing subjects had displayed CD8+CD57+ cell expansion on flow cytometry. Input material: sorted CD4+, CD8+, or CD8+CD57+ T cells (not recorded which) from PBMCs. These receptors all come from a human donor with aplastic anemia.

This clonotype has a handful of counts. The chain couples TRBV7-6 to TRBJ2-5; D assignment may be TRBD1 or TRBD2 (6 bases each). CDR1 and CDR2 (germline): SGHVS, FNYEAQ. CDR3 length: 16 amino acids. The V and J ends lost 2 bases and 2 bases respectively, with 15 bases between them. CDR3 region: CASSLRVGGPQETQYF. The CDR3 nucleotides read TGTGCCAGCAGCTTAAGGGTTGGGGGGCCTCAAGAGACCCAGTACTTC.

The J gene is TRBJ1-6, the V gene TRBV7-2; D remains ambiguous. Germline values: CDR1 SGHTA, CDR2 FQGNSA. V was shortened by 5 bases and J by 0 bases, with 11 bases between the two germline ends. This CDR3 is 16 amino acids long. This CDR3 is CASSPLGNSYNSPLHF. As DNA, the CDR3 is TGTGCCAGCAGCCCTCTTGGGAACTCCTATAATTCACCCCTCCACTTT.

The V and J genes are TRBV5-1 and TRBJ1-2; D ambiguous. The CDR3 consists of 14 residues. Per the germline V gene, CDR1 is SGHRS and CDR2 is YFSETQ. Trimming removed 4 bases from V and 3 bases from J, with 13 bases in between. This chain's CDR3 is CASSPKDGDYGYTF. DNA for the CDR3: TGCGCCAGCAGCCCAAAGGACGGGGACTATGGCTACACCTTC.

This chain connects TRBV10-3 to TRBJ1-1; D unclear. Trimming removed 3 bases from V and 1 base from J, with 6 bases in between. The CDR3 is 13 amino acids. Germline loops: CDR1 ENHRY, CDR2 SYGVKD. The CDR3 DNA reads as TGTGCCATCAGTGATGTCCAGAACACTGAAGCTTTCTTT. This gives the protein CAISDVQNTEAFF.

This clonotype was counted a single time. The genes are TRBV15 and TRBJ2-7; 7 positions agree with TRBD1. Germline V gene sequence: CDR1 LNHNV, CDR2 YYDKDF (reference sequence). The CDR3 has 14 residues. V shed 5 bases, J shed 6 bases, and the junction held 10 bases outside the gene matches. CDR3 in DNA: TGTGCCACCAGCGGGAGACAGGGTCGAGCCGAGCAGTACTTC. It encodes CATSGRQGRAEQYF.

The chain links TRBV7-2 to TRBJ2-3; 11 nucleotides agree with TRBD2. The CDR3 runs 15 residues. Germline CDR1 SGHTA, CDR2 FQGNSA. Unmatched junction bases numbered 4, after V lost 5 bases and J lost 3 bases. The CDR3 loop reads CASSILAGGTDTQYF. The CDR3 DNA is TGTGCCAGCAGCATCTTAGCGGGGGGGACAGATACGCAGTATTTT. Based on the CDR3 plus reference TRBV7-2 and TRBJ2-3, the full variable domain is GAGVSQSPSNKVTEKGKDVELRCDPISGHTALYWYRQSLGQGLEFLIYFQGNSAPDKSGLPSDRFSAERTGGSVSTLTIQRTQQEDSAVYLCASSILAGGTDTQYFGPGTRLTVL.

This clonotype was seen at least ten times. The CDR3 DNA reads TGTGCCAGCAGTTACCAAGGAGGCGGGGGATCAGATACGCAGTATTTT. This codes for CASSYQGGGGSDTQYF. This sequence joins TRBV6-5 and TRBJ2-3; 7 bases line up with TRBD2. From germline, CDR1 is MNHEY and CDR2 SVGAGI. The CDR3 totals 16 residues. The V segment lost 2 bases and the J segment 4 bases; nucleotides outside the gene matches: 9.

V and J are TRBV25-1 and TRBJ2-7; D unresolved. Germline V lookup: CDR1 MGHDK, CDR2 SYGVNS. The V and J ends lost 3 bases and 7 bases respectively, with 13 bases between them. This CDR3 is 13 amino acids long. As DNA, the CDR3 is TGTGCCAGCAGTGATGCCGGGTACAATGAGCAGTACTTC. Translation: CASSDAGYNEQYF.